Each of the 10 T cell receptor beta chains below was sequenced from the same sample in a study of CD8 T cells in ankylosing spondylitis. TCRdb independently ran MiXCR on the 5' RACE reads; one entry per CDR3 protein. This repertoire shows about 130,000 distinct CDR3 sequences, roughly 8.8% found once; its top ten account for more than 3%. The sequenced sample was blood, either unsorted or a sorted T cell fraction (not recorded which). The receptors originated from a male donor with ankylosing spondylitis or in good health (not recorded which).

As concerns this clonotype: Since a much larger clone is just one base distant, this may be a read error. J is TRBJ2-3 and V is TRBV19; 13 bases agree with TRBD2. This CDR3 is 17 amino acids long. CDR1 and CDR2 (germline): LNHDA, SQIVND (reference sequence). The CDR3 reads CASSNPWTSGRTATQYF. The CDR3 DNA sequence: TGTGCCAGTAGTAACCCCTGGACTAGCGGGAGAACAGCTACGCAGTATTTT.

The table lists this clonotype with many counts. V gene TRBV5-1 combines with J gene TRBJ1-1, with a weak D call TRBD1 (6 bases). CDR3 length: 14 residues. The germline V and J ends were trimmed by 0 bases and 5 bases, with 11 bases remaining between them. In germline, CDR1 is SGHRS, CDR2 YFSETQ. CDR3 region: CASSLDGGQTEAFF. For the CDR3, the DNA is TGCGCCAGCAGCTTGGACGGGGGGCAGACTGAAGCTTTCTTT.

In its sample, this clonotype was seen many times. The rearrangement links TRBV20-1 to TRBJ2-5; D is perhaps TRBD1 (5 bases). Germline V gene lookup returns CDR1 DFQATT and CDR2 SNEGSKA (reference sequence). Trimming stripped 0 bases from V and 3 bases from J, with 17 bases between. The CDR3 sequence is 16 residues long. The CDR3 region is CSARDDKPGSKETQYF. DNA of the CDR3: TGCAGTGCTAGAGATGACAAGCCAGGGTCAAAAGAGACCCAGTACTTC.

This clonotype was found many times. The chain joins TRBV5-1 to TRBJ2-3, with D perhaps matching TRBD1 or TRBD2 (6 bases each). Germline V gene data show CDR1 as SGHRS and CDR2 as YFSETQ. This CDR3 region has 15 residues. Trimming removed 0 bases at V and 3 bases at J, with 11 bases between. CDR3 bases: TGCGCCAGCAGCTTGGCAGGAGGGGGGACAGATACGCAGTATTTT. This gives the protein CASSLAGGGTDTQYF. Filled out from reference TRBV5-1 and TRBJ2-3, the complete variable domain reads KAGVTQTPRYLIKTRGQQVTLSCSPISGHRSVSWYQQTPGQGLQFLFEYFSETQRNKGNFPGRFSGRQFSNSRSEMNVSTLELGDSALYLCASSLAGGGTDTQYFGPGTRLTVL.

This clonotype was detected many times. This chain uses TRBV4-1 with TRBJ2-2; weak D call: TRBD1 (5 bases). This CDR3 is 16 amino acids long. Germline V lookup: CDR1 MGHRA, CDR2 YSYEKL. The V and J ends lost 2 bases and 1 base respectively, with 11 bases between them. CDR3 region: CASSQPPGQNTGELFF. CDR3 in DNA: TGCGCCAGCAGCCAACCCCCTGGACAGAACACCGGGGAGCTGTTTTTT.

This clonotype was seen ten or more times. This sequence joins TRBV5-5 and TRBJ2-7; perhaps TRBD1 as D (6 bases). Germline V gene sequence: CDR1 SGHKS, CDR2 YYEKEE (reference sequence). This CDR3 comprises 15 residues. The V end was cut by 0 bases, the J end by 3 bases, with 13 bases between. The CDR3 DNA reads as TGTGCCAGCAGCTTGGTCACAGGGTTTGGCTACGAGCAGTACTTC. As protein: CASSLVTGFGYEQYF. Based on the CDR3 plus reference TRBV5-5 and TRBJ2-7, the full variable domain is DAGVTQSPTHLIKTRGQQVTLRCSPISGHKSVSWYQQVLGQGPQFIFQYYEKEERGRGNFPDRFSARQFPNYSSELNVNALLLGDSALYLCASSLVTGFGYEQYFGPGTRLTVT.

There are many counts of this clonotype. The chain recombines TRBV7-2 with TRBJ2-1; 7 bases line up with TRBD1. V lost 3 bases, J lost 7 bases, and 6 bases stayed unmatched. This CDR3 spans 14 amino acids. Germline-derived CDR1 and CDR2 are SGHTA and FQGNSA. CDR3 nucleotide sequence: TGTGCCAGCAGCTTCGACAGGGTTGTGAATGAGCAGTTCTTC. Amino acids: CASSFDRVVNEQFF.

This clonotype was detected ten times or more. V and J are TRBV12-3 or TRBV12-4 and TRBJ2-1; D not certain. CDR3 size: 12 residues. Trimming left V 6 bases short and J 9 bases short, with 12 bases between. CDR3 nucleotide sequence: TGTGCCAGCAGCCTTAGACGCACTGAGCAGTTCTTC. Its protein product is CASSLRRTEQFF.

The table lists this clonotype with many counts. The rearrangement uses TRBV7-3 and TRBJ2-1; a possible D gene is TRBD1 (7 bases). V was pared by 5 bases and J by 2 bases, with 13 bases between. CDR1 SGHTA and CDR2 FQGTGA come from the germline V gene. The CDR3 is 15 amino acids. This CDR3 is CASSPSRGAYNEQFF. CDR3 coding DNA: TGTGCCAGCAGCCCCTCCAGGGGGGCCTACAATGAGCAGTTCTTC.

A few counts support this clonotype. The rearrangement links TRBV7-6 to TRBJ2-3; D unclear. Germline V gives CDR1 SGHVS, CDR2 FNYEAQ. The CDR3 covers 14 residues. Trimming removed 5 bases at V and 1 base at J, with 10 bases between. CDR3 region: CASSPSTGTDTQYF. The CDR3 DNA is TGTGCCAGCAGCCCATCGACGGGCACAGATACGCAGTATTTT.